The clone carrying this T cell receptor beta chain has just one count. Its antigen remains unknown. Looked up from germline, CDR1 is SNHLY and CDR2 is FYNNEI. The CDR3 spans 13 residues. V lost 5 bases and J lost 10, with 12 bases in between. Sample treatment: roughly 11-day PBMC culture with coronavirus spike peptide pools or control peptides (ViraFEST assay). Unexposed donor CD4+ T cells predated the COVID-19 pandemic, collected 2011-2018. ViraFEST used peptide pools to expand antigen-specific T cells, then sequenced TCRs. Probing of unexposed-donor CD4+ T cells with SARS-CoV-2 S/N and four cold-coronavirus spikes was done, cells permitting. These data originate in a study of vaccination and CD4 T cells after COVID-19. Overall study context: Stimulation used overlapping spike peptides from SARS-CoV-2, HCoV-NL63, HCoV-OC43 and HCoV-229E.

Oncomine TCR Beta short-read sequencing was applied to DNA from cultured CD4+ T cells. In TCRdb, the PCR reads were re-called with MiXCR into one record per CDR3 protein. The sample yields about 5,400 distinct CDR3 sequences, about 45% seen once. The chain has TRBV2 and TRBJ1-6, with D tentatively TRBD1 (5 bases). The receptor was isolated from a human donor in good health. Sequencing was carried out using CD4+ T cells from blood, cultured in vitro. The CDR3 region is CASSLDSRSPLHF. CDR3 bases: TGTGCCAGCAGTTTAGACAGCCGCTCACCCCTCCACTTT. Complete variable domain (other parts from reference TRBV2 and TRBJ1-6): EPEVTQTPSHQVTQMGQEVILRCVPISNHLYFYWYRQILGQKVEFLVSFYNNEISEKSEIFDDQFSVERPDGSNFTLKIRSTKLEDSAMYFCASSLDSRSPLHFGNGTRLTVT.